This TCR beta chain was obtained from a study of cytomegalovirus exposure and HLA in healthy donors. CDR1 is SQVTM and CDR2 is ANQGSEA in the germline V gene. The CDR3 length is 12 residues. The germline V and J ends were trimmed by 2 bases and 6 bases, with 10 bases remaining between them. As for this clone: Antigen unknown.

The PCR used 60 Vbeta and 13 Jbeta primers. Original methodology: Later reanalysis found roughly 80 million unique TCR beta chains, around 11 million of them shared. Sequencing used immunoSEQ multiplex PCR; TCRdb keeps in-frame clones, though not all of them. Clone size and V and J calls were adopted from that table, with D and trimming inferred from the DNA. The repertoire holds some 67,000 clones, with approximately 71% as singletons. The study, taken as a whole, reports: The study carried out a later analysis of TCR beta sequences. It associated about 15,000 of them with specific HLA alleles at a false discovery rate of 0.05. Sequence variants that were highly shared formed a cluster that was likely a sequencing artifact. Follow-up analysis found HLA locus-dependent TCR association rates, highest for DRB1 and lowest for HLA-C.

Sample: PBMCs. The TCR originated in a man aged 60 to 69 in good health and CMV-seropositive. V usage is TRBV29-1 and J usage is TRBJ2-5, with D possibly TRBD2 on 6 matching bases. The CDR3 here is CSVETGEKTQYF. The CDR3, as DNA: TGCAGCGTTGAAACGGGAGAAAAGACCCAGTACTTC.